This record concerns one T cell receptor (beta chain) sequence. Assay: immunoSEQ multiplex PCR; the TCRdb copy retains only in-frame clones and omits some. The table has about 73,000 clones, roughly 90% seen once. This sample was included in a study of technical replicates of blood from a handful of donors. The sequenced material came from PBMCs. This clonotype originated in a human donor in good health. Some clones in this sample may be carry-over from other donors' samples.

Written as DNA, the CDR3 is TGTGCCAGCAGCTTAGTCGGCAGGGATCCCCCAGATACGCAGTATTTT. It specifies CASSLVGRDPPDTQYF. The chain links TRBV7-9 to TRBJ2-3, with D maybe TRBD1 (5 bases). Germline-derived CDR1 and CDR2 are SEHNR and FQNEAQ (reference sequence). Trimming stripped 1 base from V and 4 bases from J, with 15 bases between. The CDR3 spans 16 residues.